The 21 T cell receptor beta chains reported below all come from one sample, sequenced in a study of T cell responses to AZD1222 COVID-19 vaccine. The protocol was immunoSEQ multiplex PCR, while the TCRdb copy is restricted to in-frame clones and leaves out a portion. The sample has roughly 170,000 clones; about nine tenths are singletons. The material sequenced was peripheral blood, taken on day 0 of AZD1222 vaccination. These receptors were taken from an adult in good health.

V gene TRBV6-5 combines with J gene TRBJ1-4; perhaps TRBD1 as D (6 bases). CDR3 length equals 15 residues. CDR1 is MNHEY and CDR2 is SVGAGI in the germline V gene. Trimming took 5 bases from V and 3 from J, leaving 13 bases between them. The CDR3 protein is CASSTTGIANEKLFF. The CDR3, as DNA: TGTGCCAGCAGTACCACAGGGATCGCTAATGAAAAACTGTTTTTT.

V and J are TRBV4-1 and TRBJ2-2, with 8 bases matching TRBD1. J was trimmed by 6 bases and V by 7 bases; bases with no gene match: 10. Germline values: CDR1 MGHRA, CDR2 YSYEKL. The CDR3 is made up of 15 amino acids. This CDR3 reads CASTKDRVLAGELFF. CDR3 nucleotide sequence: TGCGCCAGCACCAAGGACAGGGTGTTAGCCGGGGAGCTGTTTTTT.

This clone appeared once. The rearrangement links TRBV19 to TRBJ2-2; D unresolved. The germline V gene encodes CDR1 LNHDA and CDR2 SQIVND (reference sequence). The V end was cut by 7 bases, the J end by 4 bases, with 10 bases between. The CDR3 covers 13 residues. The CDR3 DNA sequence: TGTGCCAGTAATCGGCAGGTCACCGGGGAGCTGTTTTTT. Translated, it gives CASNRQVTGELFF. Full variable domain (missing parts from reference TRBV19 and TRBJ2-2): DGGITQSPKYLFRKEGQNVTLSCEQNLNHDAMYWYRQDPGQGLRLIYYSQIVNDFQKGDIAEGYSVSREKKESFPLTVTSAQKNPTAFYLCASNRQVTGELFFGEGSRLTVL.

In this sample, this clone turned up once. The genes are TRBV6-5 and TRBJ1-1; 8 bases align to TRBD1. The CDR3 sequence is 16 residues long. V shed 0 bases and J 0 bases; nucleotides not matched to a gene: 3. CDR1 is MNHEY, CDR2 SVGAGI, per germline. CDR3 coding DNA: TGTGCCAGCAGTTACTCGACAGGGGCCCTGAACACTGAAGCTTTCTTT. Encoded protein: CASSYSTGALNTEAFF.

The CDR3 region has the DNA TGCGCCAGCAGGAGGGACACCGACTACGAGCAGTACTTC. Its translation is CASRRDTDYEQYF. J is TRBJ2-7 and V is TRBV5-1; tentative D call: TRBD1 (6 bases). This CDR3 contains 13 residues. The germline CDR1 and CDR2 sequences are SGHRS and YFSETQ. Trimming pared 5 bases from V and 3 bases from J, leaving 12 bases between.

The rearrangement joins TRBV6-6 to TRBJ1-4, with D possibly matching TRBD1 (5 bases). The CDR3 loop spans 16 amino acids. CDR1 is MNHNY, CDR2 SVGAGI, per germline (reference sequence). V gave up 2 bases and J gave up 0 bases, with 10 bases separating them. As DNA, the CDR3 is TGTGCCAGCAGTTACGGGGCGGAAGCAACTAATGAAAAACTGTTTTTT. Amino acid sequence: CASSYGAEATNEKLFF.

This rearrangement joins TRBV6-1 to TRBJ1-1; D is uncertain. V dropped 2 bases and J dropped 4 bases, with 5 bases sitting between them. The CDR3 runs 12 residues. Per the germline V gene, CDR1 is MNHNS and CDR2 is SASEGT. DNA of the CDR3: TGTGCCAGCAGTGAACGGATCACTGAAGCTTTCTTT. It codes for CASSERITEAFF.

This sequence joins TRBV28 and TRBJ1-2; weak D call: TRBD1 (6 bases). Trimming took off 4 bases at V and 5 bases at J, with 11 bases between the two ends. Germline-derived CDR1 and CDR2 are MDHEN and SYDVKM. There are 13 residues in the CDR3. The DNA of the CDR3 is TGTGCCAGCAGTTCTACAGGGCATTATGGCTACACCTTC. Its translation: CASSSTGHYGYTF.

V usage is TRBV18 and J usage is TRBJ2-5; D unresolved. There are 14 residues in the CDR3. Germline CDR1 is KGHSH and CDR2 is LQKENI. The V end was cut by 4 bases, the J end by 2 bases, with 11 bases between. The CDR3 nucleotides read TGTGCCAGCTCACTCACGGGCATACAAGAGACCCAGTACTTC. As protein: CASSLTGIQETQYF.

The chain is built from TRBV18 and TRBJ1-6, with a tentative D call TRBD1 (6 bases). V lost 3 bases, J lost 7 bases, and 10 bases lay in between. Germline V CDR1 and CDR2: KGHSH, LQKENI. The CDR3 has 14 amino acids. The CDR3 reads CASSPQGPNSPLHF. In nucleotides, the CDR3 is TGTGCCAGCTCACCTCAGGGGCCCAATTCACCCCTCCACTTT. The variable domain in full, with the rest retrieved from reference TRBV18 and TRBJ1-6, is NAGVMQNPRHLVRRRGQEARLRCSPMKGHSHVYWYRQLPEEGLKFMVYLQKENIIDESGMPKERFSAEFPKEGPSILRIQQVVRGDSAAYFCASSPQGPNSPLHFGNGTRLTVT.

About this clone: The sample holds other DNA sequences that translate to the same CDR3. The chain has TRBV11-2 and TRBJ2-3, with D hard to call. The CDR3 has 12 amino acids. Trimming removed 1 base at V and 3 bases at J, with 2 bases between. In germline, CDR1 is SGHAT, CDR2 FQNNGV. The DNA of the CDR3 is TGTGCCAGCAGCTTAGGTACAGATACGCAGTATTTT. This encodes CASSLGTDTQYF.

The chain uses TRBV4-3 and TRBJ2-2; D gene uncertain. Germline loops: CDR1 LGHNA, CDR2 YSLEER. Trimming cost V 6 bases and J 5 bases, with 4 bases left between them. The length of the CDR3 is 11 residues. The DNA for the CDR3 is TGCGCCAGCAGGGGGACCGGGGAGCTGTTTTTT. Encoded protein: CASRGTGELFF.

CDR3 coding DNA: TGTGCCAGCAGCTTAGAGGAGTTCCATGGCTACACCTTC. This translates into CASSLEEFHGYTF. The V gene is TRBV7-9, the J gene TRBJ1-2; unclear D gene. V lost 1 base to trimming and J lost 6 bases, with 9 bases between them. This CDR3 is 13 amino acids long. Germline CDR1 is SEHNR and CDR2 is FQNEAQ (reference sequence).

The rearrangement links TRBV3-1 (or the pseudogene TRBV3-2) to TRBJ1-2; D gene unclear. The CDR3 sequence is 15 residues long. Trimming cost V 1 base and J 3 bases, with 12 bases left between them. The germline V gene encodes CDR1 LGHDT and CDR2 YNNKEL (reference sequence). The CDR3 sequence: CASSQGTGGYYGYTF. In DNA, the CDR3 is TGTGCCAGCAGCCAAGGGACCGGAGGCTACTATGGCTACACCTTC.

In its sample, this clone was seen once. J is TRBJ1-4 and V is TRBV27; D is possibly TRBD1 (5 bases). CDR1 and CDR2 (germline): MNHEY, SMNVEV (reference sequence). V was cut by 5 bases and J by 0 bases, with 10 bases left in between. This CDR3 has 15 amino acids. CDR3 sequence: CASSAGFATNEKLFF. In DNA, the CDR3 is TGTGCCAGCAGTGCAGGGTTTGCAACTAATGAAAAACTGTTTTTT.

V usage is TRBV6-5 and J usage is TRBJ2-7; D is tentatively TRBD1 or TRBD2 (5 bases each). Trimming pared 6 bases from V and 5 bases from J, leaving 20 bases between. Germline V lookup: CDR1 MNHEY, CDR2 SVGAGI. The CDR3 is 15 amino acids. This CDR3 reads CASSYSGLGAHEQYF. CDR3 nucleotides: TGTGCCAGCAGCTATTCGGGCCTCGGGGCCCACGAGCAGTACTTC.

CDR3 bases: TGTGCCAGTAGTCAGAGAAACACTGAAGCTTTCTTT. Translation gives CASSQRNTEAFF. This chain joins TRBV19 and TRBJ1-1; no clear D gene. Germline CDR1 is LNHDA and CDR2 is SQIVND (reference sequence). This CDR3 comprises 12 residues. Trimming cost V 5 bases and J 2 bases, with 6 bases left between them. Based on the CDR3 plus reference TRBV19 and TRBJ1-1, the full variable domain is DGGITQSPKYLFRKEGQNVTLSCEQNLNHDAMYWYRQDPGQGLRLIYYSQIVNDFQKGDIAEGYSVSREKKESFPLTVTSAQKNPTAFYLCASSQRNTEAFFGQGTRLTVV.

This clone appeared a single time. The gene calls are TRBV6-1 and TRBJ2-7; perhaps TRBD2 as D (5 bases). V was trimmed by 1 base and J by 1 base, leaving 14 bases between them. Germline V CDR1 and CDR2: MNHNS, SASEGT. The CDR3 loop spans 16 amino acids. The CDR3 DNA sequence: TGTGCCAGCAGTGAAGGCTGGAAGGGAGTTTCCTACGAGCAGTACTTC. This encodes CASSEGWKGVSYEQYF.

The chain is built from TRBV29-1 and TRBJ2-4, with TRBD1 matching 10 bases. CDR1 and CDR2 (germline): SQVTM, ANQGSEA. The CDR3 loop spans 15 amino acids. V gave up 7 bases and J gave up 8 bases; unmatched junction bases: 14. The CDR3 loop reads CSAEYRDRGRDIQYF. The CDR3 DNA is TGCAGCGCAGAATACCGGGACAGGGGTAGGGACATTCAGTACTTC.

The genes are TRBV11-2 and TRBJ1-4, with D possibly being TRBD1 (6 bases). V shed 4 bases and J shed 4 bases, with 16 bases lying between them. Germline V gene lookup returns CDR1 SGHAT and CDR2 FQNNGV. The length of the CDR3 is 16 residues. The CDR3 loop is CASSYIGGRNNEKLFF. The CDR3 DNA sequence: TGTGCCAGCAGCTACATTGGGGGGCGGAATAATGAAAAACTGTTTTTT. The whole variable domain, remainder taken from reference TRBV11-2 and TRBJ1-4, is EAGVAQSPRYKIIEKRQSVAFWCNPISGHATLYWYQQILGQGPKLLIQFQNNGVVDDSQLPKDRFSAERLKGVDSTLKIQPAKLEDSAVYLCASSYIGGRNNEKLFFGSGTQLSVL.

V gene TRBV6-5 combines with J gene TRBJ1-1; maybe TRBD1 (6 bases). This CDR3 has 13 amino acids. Germline CDR1 is MNHEY and CDR2 is SVGAGI. Trimming left V 8 bases short and J 5 bases short, with 15 bases between. In nucleotides, the CDR3 is TGTGCCAGCGAGAACAGGGAGGAAACTGAAGCTTTCTTT. Protein product: CASENREETEAFF.